The 23 T cell receptor beta chains below come from one sample, sequenced in a study of early T cells in non-severe SARS-CoV-2 infection. TCRdb re-derived calls from the 5' RACE reads in MiXCR, one entry per CDR3 protein. The sample has 70,000 to 85,000 distinct CDR3 sequences, roughly 12% seen once. The sequenced sample was whole blood, obtained at baseline. These receptors all stem from an adult who was a healthcare worker with PCR-confirmed SARS-CoV-2 infection or an uninfected control (not recorded which). The donor label of this sample is uncertain.

This clonotype has a handful of counts. The rearrangement links TRBV5-1 to TRBJ2-1; 7 bases are shared with TRBD2. The trim removed 0 bases at V and 8 bases at J, leaving 5 bases unmatched. Germline V gene data show CDR1 as SGHRS and CDR2 as YFSETQ. The CDR3 contains 14 residues. For the CDR3, the DNA is TGCGCCAGCAGCTTGGACTTTGCGGGAGATGAGCAGTTCTTC. This translates into CASSLDFAGDEQFF.

The chain employs TRBV4-2 and TRBJ2-5; D possibly corresponds to TRBD2 (7 bases). CDR3 size: 16 residues. Germline V gives CDR1 LGHNA, CDR2 YNFKEQ. V was clipped by 2 bases and J by 4 bases, with 17 bases between them. CDR3 coding DNA: TGTGCCAGCAGCCAACCTGCTGGGGGGGCGGTAGAGACCCAGTACTTC. Translation gives CASSQPAGGAVETQYF.

This clonotype was observed many times. The chain combines TRBV4-1 with TRBJ1-2; D is unresolved. Germline V gene sequence: CDR1 MGHRA, CDR2 YSYEKL. The CDR3 runs to 15 residues. V was clipped by 1 base and J by 0 bases, with 9 bases between them. Here the CDR3 reads CASSQATPANYGYTF. As DNA, the CDR3 is TGCGCCAGCAGCCAAGCTACACCAGCTAACTATGGCTACACCTTC.

This clonotype turned up a few times. This sequence joins TRBV4-1 and TRBJ1-5; D gene uncertain. CDR1 is MGHRA, CDR2 YSYEKL, per germline. V was pared by 1 base and J by 0 bases, with 7 bases between. The CDR3 is made up of 15 amino acids. The CDR3 DNA is TGCGCCAGCAGCCAAGGGGAATTTAGCAATCAGCCCCAGCATTTT. Translated: CASSQGEFSNQPQHF.

This clonotype is hyperexpanded within its sample. V gene TRBV6-2 or TRBV6-3 combines with J gene TRBJ1-1, with D possibly matching TRBD1 (5 bases). The germline V and J ends were trimmed by 6 bases and 3 bases, with 14 bases remaining between them. The CDR3 totals 14 residues. Germline loops: CDR1 MNHEY, CDR2 SVGEGT. The CDR3, as DNA: TGTGCCAGCAGAAGTTGGGGGACCTACACTGAAGCTTTCTTT. Translation: CASRSWGTYTEAFF.

The chain combines TRBV3-1 with TRBJ2-3, with no clear D. The germline gives CDR1 LGHDT, CDR2 YNNKEL (reference sequence). Deletions cut 3 bases from V and 0 bases from J, with 10 bases between. The CDR3 runs to 15 residues. CDR3 DNA sequence: TGTGCCAGCAGCCAGGTTTACGCTAGCACAGATACGCAGTATTTT. Protein product: CASSQVYASTDTQYF.

At least ten counts were recorded for this clonotype. The genes are TRBV6-2 or TRBV6-3 and TRBJ2-5; the D gene is possibly TRBD2 (6 bases). The CDR3 extends over 13 amino acids. CDR1 and CDR2 from the germline V gene are MNHEY and SVGEGT. V lost 4 bases and J lost 7, with 13 bases in between. The CDR3 loop reads CASSSDSGGTQYF. The CDR3 DNA reads as TGTGCCAGCAGTTCGGACTCCGGGGGGACCCAGTACTTC.

This clonotype was counted many times. The J gene is TRBJ2-7, the V gene TRBV7-3; D not certain. The germline gives CDR1 SGHTA, CDR2 FQGTGA. Trimming stripped 3 bases from V and 1 base from J, with 13 bases between. The CDR3 loop spans 15 amino acids. CDR3 in DNA: TGTGCCAGCAGCTTTTTTCCAGGACCTTCCTACGAGCAGTACTTC. Protein: CASSFFPGPSYEQYF. The variable domain in full, completed from reference TRBV7-3 and TRBJ2-7, reads GAGVSQTPSNKVTEKGKYVELRCDPISGHTALYWYRQSLGQGPEFLIYFQGTGAADDSGLPNDRFFAVRPEGSVSTLKIQRTERGDSAVYLCASSFFPGPSYEQYFGPGTRLTVT.

The V call is TRBV5-1, the J call TRBJ2-5; the match to TRBD2 covers 8 bases. V dropped 4 bases and J dropped 1; count of bases not matched to a gene: 0. The CDR3 runs to 13 residues. Germline V CDR1 and CDR2: SGHRS, YFSETQ. CDR3 nucleotide sequence: TGCGCCAGCAGCGGGACTAGCCAAGAGACCCAGTACTTC. Protein: CASSGTSQETQYF.

The J gene is TRBJ2-1, the V gene TRBV19; TRBD1 matches 9 bases. J was trimmed by 8 bases and V by 5 bases; bases with no gene match: 13. The germline V gene has CDR1 LNHDA and CDR2 SQIVND (reference sequence). This CDR3 region has 16 residues. Here the CDR3 reads CASSPQIWTGADEQFF. The CDR3 DNA reads TGTGCCAGTAGTCCCCAAATCTGGACAGGGGCTGATGAGCAGTTCTTC.

The rearrangement links TRBV5-1 to TRBJ2-7; tentative D call: TRBD2 (5 bases). CDR3 length equals 13 residues. Germline values: CDR1 SGHRS, CDR2 YFSETQ. Trimming stripped 8 bases from V and 2 bases from J, with 14 bases between. CDR3 in DNA: TGCGCCAGTGCGGGTCCAAATCCCTACGAGCAGTACTTC. It encodes CASAGPNPYEQYF.

This clonotype was recorded at least ten times. The chain recombines TRBV12-3 or TRBV12-4 with TRBJ2-3, with D possibly TRBD2 on 5 matching bases. V was shortened by 8 bases and J by 3 bases, with 12 bases between the two germline ends. The CDR3 runs 13 residues. The CDR3 spells CASRRTGTDTQYF. CDR3 nucleotides: TGTGCCAGCCGCCGGACGGGAACAGATACGCAGTATTTT.

This clonotype showed up many times. The CDR3 region has the DNA TGCAGCGTTGTTTCTGTATCTAGCACAGATACGCAGTATTTT. It codes for CSVVSVSSTDTQYF. The gene calls are TRBV29-1 and TRBJ2-3, with D uncertain. The CDR3 runs to 14 residues. Trimming removed 4 bases from V and 0 bases from J, with 11 bases in between. The germline V gene has CDR1 SQVTM and CDR2 ANQGSEA.

This clonotype was counted between two and nine times. The CDR3 region is CASLGESTDTQYF. CDR3 DNA sequence: TGCGCCAGCCTCGGGGAGAGCACAGATACGCAGTATTTT. The J gene is TRBJ2-3, the V gene TRBV10-1, with TRBD2 as a possible D gene (5 bases). Trimming pared 8 bases from V and 0 bases from J, leaving 9 bases between. CDR3 size: 13 residues. Germline V gene data show CDR1 as WNHNN and CDR2 as SYGVQD (reference sequence).

CDR3 DNA sequence: TGCAGCGTTGGAGCGTGGGACACTGAAGCTTTCTTT. This codes for CSVGAWDTEAFF. V and J are TRBV29-1 and TRBJ1-1; no definite D call. The CDR3 totals 12 residues. V lost 4 bases to trimming and J lost 3 bases, with 9 bases between them. In germline, CDR1 is SQVTM, CDR2 ANQGSEA.

Of note for this clonotype: Likely a read error: the CDR3 ends without its conserved phenylalanine or tryptophan. The chain recombines TRBV7-2 with TRBJ1-2; 10 bases are a match to TRBD1. V lost 2 bases to trimming and J lost 7 bases; unmatched junction nucleotides: 4. CDR1 and CDR2 (germline): SGHTA, FQGNSA. This CDR3 is 14 amino acids long. The CDR3 coding sequence is TGTGCCAGCAGCTTATTAGGGACAGGGGTTGGCTACACCATC. Its translation: CASSLLGTGVGYTI.

This clonotype was recorded a few times. The V gene is TRBV2, the J gene TRBJ1-1; TRBD1 agrees at 8 bases. The CDR3 has 14 amino acids. The junction had 6 bases not matched to a gene; V was cut back by 6 bases and J by 3 bases. The germline CDR1 and CDR2 sequences are SNHLY and FYNNEI. This CDR3 reads CASRDTDRDTEAFF. The CDR3 DNA reads as TGTGCCAGCAGGGATACGGACAGGGACACTGAAGCTTTCTTT.

Only a few counts were recorded for this clonotype. V is TRBV10-1 and J is TRBJ2-3; 7 nucleotides match TRBD1. The CDR3 spans 15 residues. Germline CDR1 and CDR2: WNHNN and SYGVQD (reference sequence). Trimming at V came to 3 bases and at J to 2 bases, leaving 5 bases not matched to a gene. The CDR3 DNA sequence: TGCGCCAGCAGTGACCACGGACAGGTCACAGATACGCAGTATTTT. Its protein product is CASSDHGQVTDTQYF.

Only a few counts were recorded for this clonotype. The chain uses TRBV6-5 and TRBJ1-2; D remains unclear. Germline CDR1 and CDR2: MNHEY and SVGAGI. The germline V and J ends were trimmed by 6 bases and 0 bases, with 5 bases remaining between them. This CDR3 has 12 amino acids. In DNA, the CDR3 is TGTGCCAGCAGAAGCGCTAACTATGGCTACACCTTC. Its protein is CASRSANYGYTF.

This clonotype was seen repeatedly, ten times or more. CDR3 in DNA: TGCGCCAGCAGCCTGGGACTAGCGGGATTGCGTTCCGGGGAGCTGTTTTTT. Encoded protein: CASSLGLAGLRSGELFF. The genes are TRBV5-1 and TRBJ2-2, with 13 bases matching TRBD2. The germline V gene has CDR1 SGHRS and CDR2 YFSETQ. V was clipped by 4 bases and J by 6 bases; unmatched bases: 9. The CDR3 runs 17 residues.

The chain links TRBV29-1 to TRBJ2-1, with D possibly being TRBD2 (6 bases). CDR3 size: 12 residues. Germline CDR1 SQVTM, CDR2 ANQGSEA. V lost 6 bases and J lost 7, with 13 bases in between. The CDR3, as DNA: TGCAGCGTGAGTCTAGCGAAAAATGAGCAGTTCTTC. Amino acids: CSVSLAKNEQFF.

The rearrangement uses TRBV10-2 and TRBJ2-7; weak D call: TRBD1 (5 bases). This CDR3 has 12 residues. V lost 7 bases and J lost 6, with 13 bases in between. The V gene's germline CDR1 is WSHSY and CDR2 SAAADI. CDR3 nucleotides: TGCGCCAGCACCGAGAGTCAGGGCGAGCAGTACTTC. This translates into CASTESQGEQYF.

V gene TRBV29-1 combines with J gene TRBJ2-7; D is unresolved. Germline CDR1 and CDR2: SQVTM and ANQGSEA. The CDR3 sequence is 13 residues long. V was trimmed by 0 bases and J by 3 bases, leaving 9 bases between them. This chain's CDR3 is CSVEDPSSYEQYF. DNA for the CDR3: TGCAGCGTTGAAGATCCTAGTAGCTACGAGCAGTACTTC.